A selection of T cell receptor beta chains follows, all from one sample in a study of shared clonotypes between healthy human individuals. The data were produced by immunoSEQ multiplex PCR, yet TCRdb's version contains in-frame clones alone and is incomplete. The sample consists of about 980,000 clones, roughly 72% of them appearing once. Input material: memory CD4+ T cells sorted from blood. All receptors come from a man aged 18 to 35 in good health. The CDR3 runs from the conserved cysteine through the conserved F or W. D genes are given only for firm matches. Clone size, where shown, is once, few, many, or a class for clones that have expanded.

TRBD1	TRBJ1-5	-	TRBV27	TGTGCCAGCAGTCCGGGACAGGGGCGCAATCAGCCCCAGCATTTT	CASSPGQGRNQPQHF
-	TRBJ2-7	-	TRBV5-4	TGTGCCAGCAGCTCCAAGTACGAGCAGTACTTC	CASSSKYEQYF
-	TRBJ2-3	few	TRBV5-6	TGTGCCAGCAGCTTGGTGGAGGACTTCATCGGGGATACGCAGTATTTT	CASSLVEDFIGDTQYF
-	TRBJ2-2	-	TRBV5-1	TGCGCCAGCAGCTTGGGGGGGCCGGGCACCGGGGAGCTGTTTTTT	CASSLGGPGTGELFF
-	TRBJ1-2	-	TRBV15	TGTGCCACCAGCAGGGGGCCGAGGACAAGTGATGGCTACACCTTC	CATSRGPRTSDGYTF
-	TRBJ1-5	-	TRBV9	TGTGCCAGCAGCGTATCTGAGGGGGGACAGCCCCAGCATTTT	CASSVSEGGQPQHF
-	TRBJ2-2	-	TRBV10-1	TGCGCCAGCAGTGAGTCTCTGGCTGGGGAGCTGTTTTTT	CASSESLAGELFF
TRBD2	TRBJ2-1	few	TRBV5-1	TGCGCCAGCAGCTTGGCCGGGCTAGCGGGGACCAATGAGCAGTTCTTC	CASSLAGLAGTNEQFF
-	TRBJ1-5	-	TRBV6-7	TGTGCCAGCAGTTGGGATGGGGGAAAGGGTCAGCCCCAGCATTTT	CASSWDGGKGQPQHF
TRBD1	TRBJ2-2	-	TRBV5-4	TGTGCCAGCAGCGCGGGACAGGGAAACACCGGGGAGCTGTTTTTT	CASSAGQGNTGELFF
TRBD2	TRBJ2-1	-	TRBV30	TGTGCCTGGAGGAAAACATCCGGGACTAGCGGGGGTAGGCAGTTCTTC	CAWRKTSGTSGGRQFF
-	TRBJ1-2	-	TRBV5-6	TGTGCCAGCAGCTCGAAACCATGGGCGGTAGCTGGCTACACCTTC	CASSSKPWAVAGYTF
TRBD1	TRBJ2-4	-	TRBV7-9	TGTGCCAGCAGCTTAGCAGCTTTGGGGGACAGCAAAAACATTCAGTACTTC	CASSLAALGDSKNIQYF
-	TRBJ2-7	-	TRBV4-1	TGCGCCAGCAGGCCGAGGGGGTCCTACGAGCAGTACTTC	CASRPRGSYEQYF
-	TRBJ2-1	-	TRBV11-1	TGTGCCAGCAGCTTAGCCGTGTTCGTGTCCTACAATGAGCAGTTCTTC	CASSLAVFVSYNEQFF
TRBD1	TRBJ1-2	few	TRBV5-8	TGTGCCAGCAGCCCAGACAGGGGGCTCGGCTACACCTTC	CASSPDRGLGYTF
-	TRBJ1-2	few	TRBV30	TGTGCCTGGATGGAGGGCTATGGCTACACCTTC	CAWMEGYGYTF
-	TRBJ1-2	-	TRBV19	TGTGCCAGTAGGTCAGAAGGAGGACACTATGGCTACACCTTC	CASRSEGGHYGYTF
TRBD2	TRBJ2-1	once	TRBV4-3	TGCGCCAGCAGCCTAGCGGGAGACCGGGAGCAGTTCTTC	CASSLAGDREQFF
TRBD1	TRBJ1-2	-	TRBV7-9	TGTGCCAGCAGCTCAATGGGGACAGAAAATGGCTACACCTTC	CASSSMGTENGYTF
TRBD1	TRBJ2-7	-	TRBV27	TGTGCCAGGCATAATCTCGGGCGTCCGGGACAGAGACCCTACGAGCAGTACTTC	CARHNLGRPGQRPYEQYF
-	TRBJ2-2	-	TRBV28	TGTGCCAGCAGTTCGGGACTTCACACCGGGGAGCTGTTTTTT	CASSSGLHTGELFF
TRBD1	TRBJ2-2	-	TRBV6-1	TGTGCCAGCGCATCCGGGACAGGGGCCCTGTTTTTT	CASASGTGALFF
-	TRBJ1-3	-	TRBV13	TGTGCCAGCAGCTTAGTCGGAAACACCATATATTTT	CASSLVGNTIYF
TRBD2	TRBJ2-3	-	TRBV7-8	TGTGCCAGCAGCGTTCTAGCGGGGGGGCCGACAGATACGCAGTATTTT	CASSVLAGGPTDTQYF
-	TRBJ2-1	-	TRBV5-1	TGCGCCAGCAGCTCCCGTGGGGAACGGGTTGAGCAGTTCTTC	CASSSRGERVEQFF
-	TRBJ2-3	-	TRBV27	TGTGCCAGCAGGGCCGGGACTCATTCGAATACGCAGTATTTT	CASRAGTHSNTQYF
TRBD1	TRBJ2-5	-	TRBV6-1	TGTGCCAGCAGTGTACAGGGGCTGGAGACCCAGTACTTC	CASSVQGLETQYF
TRBD2	TRBJ2-3	-	TRBV18	TGTGCCAGCTCACCCGGCGGTCCAGCGGGGATCACAGATACGCAGTATTTT	CASSPGGPAGITDTQYF
-	TRBJ1-5	few	TRBV5-6	TGTGCCAGCAGCCTTTCGATTGGCAATCAGCCCCAGCATTTT	CASSLSIGNQPQHF
-	TRBJ1-4	-	TRBV30	TGTGCCTGGAGTGACGGGCGGCCAAATGAAAAACTGTTTTTT	CAWSDGRPNEKLFF
-	TRBJ1-5	-	TRBV19	TGTGCCAGTAGTCCACAACAGGGCAATCAGCCCCAGCATTTT	CASSPQQGNQPQHF
-	TRBJ1-1	few	TRBV27	TGTGCCAGCAGGCATCCGGGGACTGAAGCTTTCTTT	CASRHPGTEAFF
TRBD1	TRBJ2-7	-	TRBV2	TGTGCCAGCAGAAGACAGGGCCTTGGGAACGAGCAGTACTTC	CASRRQGLGNEQYF
TRBD1	TRBJ2-1	-	TRBV5-6	TGTGCCAGCAGCATGGCAGGACAGGGGAACAATGAGCAGTTCTTC	CASSMAGQGNNEQFF
-	TRBJ1-3	-	TRBV11-3	TGTGCCAGCAGCTTAGGTGGCTCTGGAAACACCATATATTTT	CASSLGGSGNTIYF
-	TRBJ2-5	few	TRBV18	TGTGCCAGCTCACCTCTAGGGGAGACCCAGTACTTC	CASSPLGETQYF
-	TRBJ2-5	-	TRBV7-9	TGTGCCAGCAGTTTACACGGTTCTGGGGAGACCCAGTACTTC	CASSLHGSGETQYF
TRBD1	TRBJ1-1	-	TRBV10-3	TGTGCCATCAGTGAGTCATACGGACAGGGCACTGAAGCTTTCTTT	CAISESYGQGTEAFF
TRBD2	TRBJ2-5	-	TRBV4-2	TGTGCCAGCAGCCGGGAACTAGCGGGGGCTTCACAAGAGACCCAGTACTTC	CASSRELAGASQETQYF
TRBD1	TRBJ1-1	once	TRBV7-9	TGTGCCAGCAGCCTAGGACAGGGGGCAGACACTGAAGCTTTCTTT	CASSLGQGADTEAFF
-	TRBJ1-1	-	TRBV7-9	TGTGCCAGCAGCTTAGAGTATAGCACTGAAGCTTTCTTT	CASSLEYSTEAFF